This T cell receptor (beta chain) was recovered during a study of blood T cell repertoires in COVID-19. Turning to the study itself: Sites in the United States, Italy and Spain provided acute and convalescent COVID-19 samples. T cells, B-cell-depleted T cells, or PBMCs provided the cDNA or gDNA that served as material.

This CDR3 contains 13 residues. Trimming pared 0 bases from V and 8 bases from J, leaving 9 bases between. Per germline, CDR1 SGDLS and CDR2 YYNGEE. Authors' methods: How many nucleated cells were present was estimated from reference gene primer amplification. Measured with immunoSEQ multiplex PCR; TCRdb has only the in-frame clones, and not every one. V, J and clone size are those of that table, while D and trimming were read from the DNA. The repertoire holds fewer than 250,000 clones, with roughly 86% as singletons. This receptor was taken from a woman aged 70-85 years with active or convalescent COVID-19. The V call is TRBV9, the J call TRBJ2-1, with D possibly being TRBD2 (6 bases). The specimen was peripheral blood. This chain's CDR3 is CASSVELAYEQFF. The DNA for the CDR3 is TGTGCCAGCAGCGTAGAACTAGCCTATGAGCAGTTCTTC.